The sequence of this T cell receptor (beta chain) was determined in a study of early T cells in non-severe SARS-CoV-2 infection. Ten or more counts support this clonotype. Germline V gene data show CDR1 as DFQATT and CDR2 as SNEGSKA (reference sequence). This CDR3 has 19 amino acids. V lost 0 bases, J lost 2 bases, and 13 bases stayed unmatched. Researchers tagged individual cDNA molecules with unique molecular identifiers. TCRdb re-analysed the 5' RACE reads in MiXCR, keeping a single row per CDR3 protein. Seen here are 98,000 or so distinct CDR3 sequences, more than 9.5% observed once, and the top ten hold 4% to 5.5%.

The source is an adult who was a healthcare worker with PCR-confirmed SARS-CoV-2 infection or an uninfected control (not recorded which). Sequences were obtained from whole blood. The V call is TRBV20-1, the J call TRBJ2-7, with TRBD2 identical over 13 bases. CDR3 nucleotide sequence: TGCAGTGCTAGAGAATCCCTCGGACTAGCGGGAGAAAGGACCTACGAGCAGTACTTC. It is translated as CSARESLGLAGERTYEQYF.